The entry that follows covers one TCR beta chain sequence. Antigen specificity is unknown. This specimen belongs to a study of T cell responses to AZD1222 COVID-19 vaccine. Across the study: Some second doses came at about 4 weeks and others at about 12 weeks; these were pooled. Study results and limitations: Clonal diversity may have been underestimated, and the donors were mostly white British, with more females than males. Spike regions recognized by vaccine-associated CD4 TCRs spanned the protein, led by 160-218 and 743-854.

Profiling relied on immunoSEQ multiplex PCR, and the TCRdb table lists in-frame clones only, not all of them. The sample lists about 140,000 clones; 90% were seen once. Trimming removed 0 bases at V and 4 bases at J, with 8 bases between. The length of the CDR3 is 14 residues. Germline-derived CDR1 and CDR2 are SGDLS and YYNGEE. The chain employs TRBV9 and TRBJ1-3; D is uncertain. The sequencing here drew on peripheral blood, taken on day 0 of AZD1222 vaccination. This receptor was obtained from an adult in good health. The CDR3 loop reads CASSVDAGGNTIYF. CDR3 coding DNA: TGTGCCAGCAGCGTAGATGCGGGAGGAAACACCATATATTTT.